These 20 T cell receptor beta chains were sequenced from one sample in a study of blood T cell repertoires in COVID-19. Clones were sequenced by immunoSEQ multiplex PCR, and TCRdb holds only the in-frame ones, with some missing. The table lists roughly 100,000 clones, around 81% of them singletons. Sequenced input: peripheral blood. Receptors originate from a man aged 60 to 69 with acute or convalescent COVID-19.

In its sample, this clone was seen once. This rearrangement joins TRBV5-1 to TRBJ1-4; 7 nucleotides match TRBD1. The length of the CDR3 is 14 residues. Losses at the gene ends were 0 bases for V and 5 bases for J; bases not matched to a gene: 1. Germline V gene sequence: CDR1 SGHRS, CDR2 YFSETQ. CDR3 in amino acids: CASSLAGGNEKLFF. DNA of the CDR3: TGCGCCAGCAGCTTGGCAGGGGGGAATGAAAAACTGTTTTTT.

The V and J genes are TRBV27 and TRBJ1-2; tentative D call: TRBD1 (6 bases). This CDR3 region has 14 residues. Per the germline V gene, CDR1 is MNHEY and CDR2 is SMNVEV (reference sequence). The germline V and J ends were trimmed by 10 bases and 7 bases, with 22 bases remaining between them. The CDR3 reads CATFDLQGVGGYTF. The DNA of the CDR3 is TGTGCCACCTTTGACTTACAGGGCGTAGGTGGCTACACCTTC.

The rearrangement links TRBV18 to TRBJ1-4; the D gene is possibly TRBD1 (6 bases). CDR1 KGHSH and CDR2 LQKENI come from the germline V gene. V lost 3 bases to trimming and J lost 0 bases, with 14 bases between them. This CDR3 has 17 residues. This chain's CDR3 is CASSPRTVDATNEKLFF. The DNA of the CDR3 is TGTGCCAGCTCACCGAGGACAGTCGATGCAACTAATGAAAAACTGTTTTTT.

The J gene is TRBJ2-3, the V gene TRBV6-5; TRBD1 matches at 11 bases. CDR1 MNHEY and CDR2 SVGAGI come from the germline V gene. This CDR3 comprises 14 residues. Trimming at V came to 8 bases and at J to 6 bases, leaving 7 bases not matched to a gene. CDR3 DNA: TGTGCCAGCCAGCCGGGACAGGGGGTCGATACGCAGTATTTT. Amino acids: CASQPGQGVDTQYF.

CDR3 DNA: TGTGCCTGTAGGACAGGGACCAGCTCCTACGAGCAGTACTTC. Its protein product is CACRTGTSSYEQYF. V gene TRBV30 combines with J gene TRBJ2-7, with 8 nucleotides matching TRBD1. This CDR3 has 14 amino acids. V dropped 6 bases and J dropped 0; count of bases not matched to a gene: 7. Germline V gene sequence: CDR1 GTSNPN, CDR2 SVGIG (reference sequence).

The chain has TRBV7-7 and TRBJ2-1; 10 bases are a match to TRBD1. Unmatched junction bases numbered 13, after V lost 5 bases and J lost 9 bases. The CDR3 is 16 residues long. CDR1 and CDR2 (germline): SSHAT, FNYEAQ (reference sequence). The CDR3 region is CASSLSSGGQGSEQFF. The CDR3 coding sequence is TGTGCCAGCAGCCTATCCTCCGGGGGACAGGGGTCTGAGCAGTTCTTC.

The CDR3 nucleotides read TGTGCCAGGTGGGAACGAGGGGAGCAGTACGTC. This translates into CARWERGEQYV. The chain carries TRBV19 and TRBJ2-7; D possibly corresponds to TRBD2 (5 bases). V was clipped by 9 bases and J by 7 bases, with 13 bases between them. Germline CDR1 is LNHDA and CDR2 is SQIVND (reference sequence). The CDR3 length is 11 residues.

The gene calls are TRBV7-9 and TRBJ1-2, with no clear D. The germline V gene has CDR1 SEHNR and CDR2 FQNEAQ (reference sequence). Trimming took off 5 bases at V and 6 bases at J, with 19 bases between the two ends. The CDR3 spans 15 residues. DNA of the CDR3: TGTGCCAGCAGCCTGGAGGTTAGCAAAGGAAATGGCTACACCTTC. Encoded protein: CASSLEVSKGNGYTF. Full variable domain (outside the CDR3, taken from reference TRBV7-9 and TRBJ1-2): DTGVSQNPRHKITKRGQNVTFRCDPISEHNRLYWYRQTLGQGPEFLTYFQNEAQLEKSRLLSDRFSAERPKGSFSTLEIQRTEQGDSAMYLCASSLEVSKGNGYTFGSGTRLTVV.

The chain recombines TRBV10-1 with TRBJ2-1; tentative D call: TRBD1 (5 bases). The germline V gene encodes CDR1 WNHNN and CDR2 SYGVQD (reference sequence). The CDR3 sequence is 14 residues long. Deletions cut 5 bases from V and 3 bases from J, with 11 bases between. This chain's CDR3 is CASSKGAIYNEQFF. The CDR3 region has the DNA TGCGCCAGCAGTAAAGGGGCTATCTACAATGAGCAGTTCTTC.

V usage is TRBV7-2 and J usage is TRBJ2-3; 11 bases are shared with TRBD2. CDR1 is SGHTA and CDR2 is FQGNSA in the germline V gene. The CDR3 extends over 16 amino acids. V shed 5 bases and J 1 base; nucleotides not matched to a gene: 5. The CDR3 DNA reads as TGTGCCAGCAGCCTTAGCGGGGGGGGAGGCACAGATACGCAGTATTTT. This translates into CASSLSGGGGTDTQYF.

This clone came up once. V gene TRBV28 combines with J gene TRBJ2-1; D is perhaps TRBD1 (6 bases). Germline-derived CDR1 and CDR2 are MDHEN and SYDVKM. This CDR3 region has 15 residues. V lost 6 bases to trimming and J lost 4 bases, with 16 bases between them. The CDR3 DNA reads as TGTGCCAGCAGCCTACAGGGATCGAGATACAATGAGCAGTTCTTC. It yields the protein CASSLQGSRYNEQFF.

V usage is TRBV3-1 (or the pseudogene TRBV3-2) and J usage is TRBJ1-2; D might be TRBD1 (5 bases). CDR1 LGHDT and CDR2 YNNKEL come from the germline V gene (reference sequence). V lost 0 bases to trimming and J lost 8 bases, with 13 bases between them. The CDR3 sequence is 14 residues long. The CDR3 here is CASSQDRGGYGYTF. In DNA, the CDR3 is TGTGCCAGCAGCCAAGATCGGGGGGGTTACGGCTACACCTTC.

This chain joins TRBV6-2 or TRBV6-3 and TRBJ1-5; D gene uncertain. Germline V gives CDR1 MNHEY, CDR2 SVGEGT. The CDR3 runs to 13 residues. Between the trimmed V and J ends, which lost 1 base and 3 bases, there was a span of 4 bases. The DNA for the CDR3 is TGTGCCAGCAGTTACTTTCACAATCAGCCCCAGCATTTT. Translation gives CASSYFHNQPQHF.

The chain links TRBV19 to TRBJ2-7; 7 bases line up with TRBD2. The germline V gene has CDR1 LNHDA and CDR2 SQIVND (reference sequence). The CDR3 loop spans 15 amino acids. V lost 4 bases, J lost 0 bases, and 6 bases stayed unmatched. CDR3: CASSTGGGFSYEQYF. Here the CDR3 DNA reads TGTGCCAGTAGTACGGGGGGAGGGTTCTCCTACGAGCAGTACTTC.

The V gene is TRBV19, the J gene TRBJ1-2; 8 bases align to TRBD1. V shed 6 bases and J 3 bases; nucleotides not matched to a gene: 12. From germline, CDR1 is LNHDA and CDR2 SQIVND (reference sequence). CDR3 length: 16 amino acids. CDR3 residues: CASRLSGTGIYYGYTF. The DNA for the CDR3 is TGTGCCAGTAGGCTCTCCGGGACAGGAATCTACTATGGCTACACCTTC.

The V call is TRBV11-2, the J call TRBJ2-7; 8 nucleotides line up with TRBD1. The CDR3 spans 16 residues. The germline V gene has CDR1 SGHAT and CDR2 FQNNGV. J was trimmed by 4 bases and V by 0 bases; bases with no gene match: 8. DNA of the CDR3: TGTGCCAGCAGCTTAGACGCCCAGGGGGCGCGGTACGAGCAGTACTTC. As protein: CASSLDAQGARYEQYF. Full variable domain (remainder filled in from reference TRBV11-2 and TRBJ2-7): EAGVAQSPRYKIIEKRQSVAFWCNPISGHATLYWYQQILGQGPKLLIQFQNNGVVDDSQLPKDRFSAERLKGVDSTLKIQPAKLEDSAVYLCASSLDAQGARYEQYFGPGTRLTVT.

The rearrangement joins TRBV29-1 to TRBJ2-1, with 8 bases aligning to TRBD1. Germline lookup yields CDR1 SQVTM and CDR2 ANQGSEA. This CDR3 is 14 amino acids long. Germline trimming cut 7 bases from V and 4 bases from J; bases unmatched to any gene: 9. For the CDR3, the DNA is TGCAGCGCCGTGGGTGGGACAGGTTACAATGAGCAGTTCTTC. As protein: CSAVGGTGYNEQFF.

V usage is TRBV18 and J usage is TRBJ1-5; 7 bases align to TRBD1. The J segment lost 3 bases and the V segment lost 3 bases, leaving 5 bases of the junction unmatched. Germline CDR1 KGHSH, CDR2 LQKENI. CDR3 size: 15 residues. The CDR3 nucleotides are TGTGCCAGCTCACCCGACAGGGCACTCAATCAGCCCCAGCATTTT. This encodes CASSPDRALNQPQHF.

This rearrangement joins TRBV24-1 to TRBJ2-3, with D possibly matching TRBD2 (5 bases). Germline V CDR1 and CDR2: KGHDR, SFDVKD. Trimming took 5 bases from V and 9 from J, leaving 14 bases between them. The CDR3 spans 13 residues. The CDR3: CATSVAGLQTQYF. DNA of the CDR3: TGTGCCACCAGTGTCGCAGGACTCCAGACGCAGTATTTT.

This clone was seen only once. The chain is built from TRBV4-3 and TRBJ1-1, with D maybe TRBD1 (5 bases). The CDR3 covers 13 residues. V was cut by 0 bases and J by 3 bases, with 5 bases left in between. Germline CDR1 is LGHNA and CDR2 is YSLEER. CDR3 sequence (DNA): TGCGCCAGCAGCCAAGAAGGGGACACTGAAGCTTTCTTT. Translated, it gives CASSQEGDTEAFF.